This TCR beta chain originates from a study of T cells in Graves' hyperthyroidism and ophthalmopathy (dated by TCRdb to the late 2010s). At the level of the whole study: A discovery cohort of fewer than 110 patients, 43 with Graves' ophthalmopathy and 55 to 65 with stable Graves' hyperthyroidism, was used to find distinguishing TCR V-J signatures. Prospective prediction of ophthalmopathy was tested in an independent validation cohort consisting of 18 hyperthyroidism patients and more than 15 patients who later progressed to ophthalmopathy. The approximately 100 discovery patients were randomly split 7:3 into training and test sets. In about six Graves' hyperthyroidism patients, the study also compared T-cell repertoires from thyroid tissue with T-cell repertoires from blood. After blood sampling, hyperthyroidism patients were treated with methimazole at a starting dose of 30 mg daily, and ophthalmopathy patients were treated with high-dose intravenous methylprednisolone. According to the paper, TCR Vbeta CDR3 sequencing was carried out on 135 peripheral blood samples, which came from 40 to 45 ophthalmopathy, about 75 hyperthyroidism and some 17 progressor patients.

The TCR beta CDR3 regions were amplified from RNA transcripts. A first-round RT-PCR of the TCR CDR3 used the HTBI primer set with the Qiagen OneStep RT-PCR kit. Libraries were constructed in a second round of multiplex PCR, after which size selection and purification were performed. Sequencing of the libraries was done on an Illumina HiSeq2000 using paired-end 100 bp reads. The original pipeline was this. Raw data were processed with SOAPnuke, discarding reads with adapters, uncalled bases, mean Phred below 15, or no exact constant-primer or identifier match. COPE v1.2.5 was used to merge the high-quality paired reads, and each unique nucleotide sequence was defined as a clonotype. MiTCR v1.1 was used to align the clonotypes against IMGT TRBV, TRBD and TRBJ reference segments. Only V-J combinations with frequency above 0.0001, covering 99% to 99.2% of repertoires, were analysed. The TCS score was defined as F50 (clonal expansion) divided by E x V (chaos), with BLOSUM62-based TCRdist calculated between CDR3 peptides within each V-J. Welch's t-statistics and random forest reduced approximately 520 V-J features to 13, which were used in a naive Bayes classifier (R e1071). Thyroid-blood repertoire similarity was quantified with the Morisita-Horn index. TCRdb passed the public sequencing reads through fastp at Q25 and MiXCR, retaining productive beta sequences. Duplicate CDR3 protein sequences are folded into a single record with the most common DNA and genes. Here the V and J calls rest on TCRdb's processing, not on the authors' analysis. The sample table contains about 640,000 distinct CDR3 sequences; only one count was recorded for 45% of them. The top ten clonotypes cover 6.5% to 9% of the sample.

In this sample, this clonotype turned up a few times. No antigen is known for it. Base quality data are lacking; no much larger clone is found one base away. Exclusion was applied to patients with uncontrolled infections, other autoimmune diseases, pregnancy or lactation. Clinical symptoms, serum thyroxine and TRAb, thyroid ultrasound, and orbital computed tomography formed the basis for the diagnoses. Total RNA was extracted with Trizol reagent, and quality was checked on an Agilent 2100 Bioanalyzer. From cysteine to phenylalanine, the CDR3 is 14 amino acids long. Only the CDR3 DNA is retained, 42 bases long and in frame from the first base. CDR1 and CDR2, per the germline V gene, are SGDLS and YYNGEE. V and J are truncated by 3 bases and 5 bases respectively, leaving an intervening sequence of 15 bases. Results the study describes overall, beyond this receptor: A 13 V-J signature model separated ophthalmopathy from stable hyperthyroidism, with roughly 88% sensitivity and roughly 82% specificity in cross-validation and 80%/75% in testing. Sample size was not statistically predetermined, and investigators were not blinded to group allocation. Blood samples also contained most of the expanded thyroid clonotypes (frequency above 0.001), which suggests that blood repertoires may reflect thyroid immune responses. During validation, the model predicted progression to ophthalmopathy a median of around 7 months ahead of onset, with 60% to 71% sensitivity and almost 75% specificity.

Here the chain combines TRBV9 and TRBJ2-7; the D gene is perhaps TRBD1, from 7 matching bases. The source is an adult man with Graves' disease, either hyperthyroidism or ophthalmopathy (not recorded which). Source material: peripheral blood or thyroid tissue (not recorded which). The CDR3 loop reads CASSENGGGDEQYF. The DNA reads TGTGCCAGCAGCGAGAACGGAGGGGGCGACGAGCAGTACTTC.